The 9 T cell receptor beta chains reported below all come from one sample, sequenced in a study of T cells after posttransplantation cyclophosphamide. TCRdb keeps only in-frame clones here, not all; method: immunoSEQ multiplex PCR. The repertoire holds fewer than 45,000 clones, with roughly 78% as singletons. Busulfan-fludarabine conditioning, marrow transplant, and cyclophosphamide on days +3 and +4 were administered. The sequences come from CD4+ T cells sorted from blood, collected just over 1,900 days after a stem cell transplant with posttransplant cyclophosphamide. All receptors derive from a female patient aged 40-49 years who received an allogeneic stem cell transplant from a related donor, was CMV-positive, and had no GVHD. The graft donor may have contributed some T cells.

This chain links TRBV7-3 with TRBJ2-3; 8 positions match TRBD2. V gave up 4 bases and J gave up 0 bases; unmatched junction bases: 6. Per germline, CDR1 SGHTA and CDR2 FQGTGA. The CDR3 extends over 16 amino acids. CDR3 in DNA: TGTGCCAGCAGCTCCGTGGCGGGGGGTAGCACAGATACGCAGTATTTT. Residues: CASSSVAGGSTDTQYF.

The chain carries TRBV9 and TRBJ1-5; perhaps TRBD1 as D (6 bases). In germline, CDR1 is SGDLS, CDR2 YYNGEE. Between the trimmed V and J ends, which lost 2 bases and 5 bases, there was a span of 14 bases. This CDR3 is built from 15 residues. CDR3 in DNA: TGTGCCAGCAGCGTCGATGGGGGCGAGGATCAGCCCCAGCATTTT. Its protein is CASSVDGGEDQPQHF.

The chain carries TRBV6-6 and TRBJ2-4; 10 nucleotides line up with TRBD1. Germline V lookup: CDR1 MNHNY, CDR2 SVGAGI (reference sequence). The CDR3 runs to 14 residues. Germline trimming cut 6 bases from V and 5 bases from J; bases unmatched to any gene: 4. In DNA, the CDR3 is TGTGCCAGCAGGGGGACAGGGGCAGAAAACATTCAGTACTTC. Its translation: CASRGTGAENIQYF.

This chain uses TRBV19 with TRBJ1-1; the D is unclear. This CDR3 region has 12 residues. Germline loops: CDR1 LNHDA, CDR2 SQIVND (reference sequence). Trimming removed 7 bases from V and 0 bases from J, with 6 bases in between. This CDR3 reads CASTQMNTEAFF. The CDR3 nucleotides are TGTGCCAGTACGCAGATGAACACTGAAGCTTTCTTT.

The V call is TRBV19, the J call TRBJ2-3, with 11 nucleotides matching TRBD2. Germline CDR1 LNHDA, CDR2 SQIVND (reference sequence). CDR3 length equals 16 residues. Unmatched junction bases numbered 8, after V lost 5 bases and J lost 4 bases. In DNA form, the CDR3 reads TGTGCCAGTAGTGGGTTGGGACTAGCGGATGCAGATACGCAGTATTTT. Translated, it gives CASSGLGLADADTQYF.

The chain joins TRBV5-1 to TRBJ2-7, with 10 bases fitting TRBD2. Per germline, CDR1 SGHRS and CDR2 YFSETQ. The CDR3 is made up of 15 amino acids. The ends lost 0 bases at V and 2 bases at J; junction bases unmatched: 2. Here the CDR3 reads CASSLASGGPYEQYF. The CDR3, as DNA: TGCGCCAGCAGCTTGGCTAGCGGGGGCCCCTACGAGCAGTACTTC.

This clone was observed once. The V and J genes are TRBV29-1 and TRBJ2-1; D unresolved. The CDR3 consists of 10 residues. V lost 6 bases to trimming and J lost 13 bases, with 13 bases between them. CDR1 and CDR2 (germline): SQVTM, ANQGSEA. The CDR3, as DNA: TGCAGCGTCTTTACCGCGCTTCAGTTCTTC. Translating it yields CSVFTALQFF.

V and J are TRBV7-2 and TRBJ2-1; 9 bases are a match to TRBD1. V was pared by 5 bases and J by 4 bases, with 9 bases of the junction left unmatched. The germline gives CDR1 SGHTA, CDR2 FQGNSA. This CDR3 contains 16 residues. CDR3 amino acids: CASSETSGQGYNEQFF. CDR3 nucleotide sequence: TGTGCCAGCAGCGAAACCTCCGGACAGGGGTACAATGAGCAGTTCTTC. Using reference TRBV7-2 and TRBJ2-1 for the parts outside the CDR3, the full variable domain is GAGVSQSPSNKVTEKGKDVELRCDPISGHTALYWYRQSLGQGLEFLIYFQGNSAPDKSGLPSDRFSAERTGGSVSTLTIQRTQQEDSAVYLCASSETSGQGYNEQFFGPGTRLTVL.

This clone was detected a few times. V and J are TRBV6-5 and TRBJ1-1, with a weak D call TRBD1 (5 bases). The CDR3 has 15 amino acids. Germline CDR1 is MNHEY and CDR2 is SVGAGI. The germline V and J ends were trimmed by 5 bases and 4 bases, with 17 bases remaining between them. CDR3 in amino acids: CASSAHLRVPTEAFF. In nucleotides, the CDR3 is TGTGCCAGCAGTGCCCACCTCAGGGTACCCACTGAAGCTTTCTTT.